This TCR beta chain was documented in a study of blood T cell repertoires in COVID-19. Study in general: The samples span acute and convalescent COVID-19 from the United States, Italy and Spain. Sources were T cells, B-cell-depleted T cells, or PBMCs; the material itself was cDNA or gDNA.

In the authors' workflow: Amplifying reference gene primers gave estimates of nucleated cell counts. Sequenced by immunoSEQ multiplex PCR; TCRdb stores in-frame clones only, minus some. V, J and clone size are those of that table, while D and trimming were read from the DNA. The data contain roughly 120,000 clones, 70% to 90% of them seen just once; the ten biggest clones take up over 1.2%. The CDR3 contains 14 residues. Germline lookup yields CDR1 LGHNA and CDR2 YNFKEQ. Between the trimmed V and J ends, which lost 5 bases and 4 bases, there was a span of 12 bases. The specimen sequenced was peripheral blood. This sequence was found in a man between 35 and 55 years old with acute or convalescent COVID-19. The rearrangement uses TRBV4-2 and TRBJ2-1; the D gene is possibly TRBD2 (5 bases). CDR3 sequence: CASSERVRYNEQFF. For the CDR3, the DNA is TGTGCCAGCAGCGAGAGGGTTAGGTACAATGAGCAGTTCTTC.